The TCR beta chain described here comes from a study of T cell changes during pregnancy in multiple sclerosis. The method was immunoSEQ multiplex PCR; TCRdb's version includes in-frame clones alone and lacks a portion of them. Of around 56,000 clones listed, roughly 92% are singletons. The junction had 13 bases not matched to a gene; V was cut back by 5 bases and J by 1 base. This CDR3 is 18 amino acids long. Germline V gene sequence: CDR1 SGHVS, CDR2 FNYEAQ. This chain links TRBV7-6 with TRBJ1-1; 10 bases are shared with TRBD1. The material was peripheral blood, obtained in the third trimester of pregnancy. This clonotype was obtained from a female donor in good health, enrolled as a control in a pregnancy study. The CDR3 sequence is CASSPRDRGTYKNTEAFF. The DNA for the CDR3 is TGTGCCAGCAGCCCCAGGGACAGGGGTACTTATAAGAACACTGAAGCTTTCTTT. Drawing the rest from reference TRBV7-6 and TRBJ1-1, the complete variable domain is GAGVSQSPRYKVTKRGQDVALRCDPISGHVSLYWYRQALGQGPEFLTYFNYEAQQDKSGLPNDRFSAERPEGSISTLTIQRTEQRDSAMYRCASSPRDRGTYKNTEAFFGQGTRLTVV.